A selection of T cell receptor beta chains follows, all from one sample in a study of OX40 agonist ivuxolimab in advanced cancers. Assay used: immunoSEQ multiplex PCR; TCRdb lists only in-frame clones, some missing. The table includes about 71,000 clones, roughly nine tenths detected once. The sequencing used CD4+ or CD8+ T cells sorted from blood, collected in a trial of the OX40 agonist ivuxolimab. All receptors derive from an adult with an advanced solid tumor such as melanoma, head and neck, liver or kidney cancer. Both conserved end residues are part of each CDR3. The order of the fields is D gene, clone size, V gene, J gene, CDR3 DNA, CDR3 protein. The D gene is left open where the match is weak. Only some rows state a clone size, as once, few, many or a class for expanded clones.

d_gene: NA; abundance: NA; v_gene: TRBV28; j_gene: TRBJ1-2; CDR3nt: TGTGCCAGCCAATCTAACTATGGCTACACCTTC; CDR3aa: CASQSNYGYTF
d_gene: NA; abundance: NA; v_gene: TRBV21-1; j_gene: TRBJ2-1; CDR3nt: TGTGCCAGCAGCAAAGACCGCGGGCCCTCCTACAATGAGCAGTTCTTC; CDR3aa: CASSKDRGPSYNEQFF
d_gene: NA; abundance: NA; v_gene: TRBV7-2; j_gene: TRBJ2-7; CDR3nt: TGTGCCAGCAAAAGGGAGAATGGGGCCGAGCAGTACTTC; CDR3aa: CASKRENGAEQYF
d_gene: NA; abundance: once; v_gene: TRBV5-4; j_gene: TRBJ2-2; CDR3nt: TGTGCCAGCAGCTTAATGGTGTCGAACACCGGGGAGCTGTTTTTT; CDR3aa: CASSLMVSNTGELFF
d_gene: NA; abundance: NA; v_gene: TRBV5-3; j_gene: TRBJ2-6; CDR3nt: TGTGCCAGAAGCTTGGTTGGGGCCAACGTCCTGACTTTC; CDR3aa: CARSLVGANVLTF
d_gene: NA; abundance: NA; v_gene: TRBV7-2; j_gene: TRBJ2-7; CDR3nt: TGTGCCAGCACTAACGACGGGGCCAGCTCCTACGAGCAGTACTTC; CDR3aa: CASTNDGASSYEQYF
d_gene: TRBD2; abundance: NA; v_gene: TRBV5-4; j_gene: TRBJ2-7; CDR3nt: TGTGCCAGCAGCTTGGGAGTAGCGGGAACCTACGAGCAGTACTTC; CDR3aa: CASSLGVAGTYEQYF
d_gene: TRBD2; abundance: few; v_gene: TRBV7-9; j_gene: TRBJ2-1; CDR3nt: TGTGCCAGCAGCGTAGCGGGAGGGAGAGGAGAGCAGTTCTTC; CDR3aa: CASSVAGGRGEQFF
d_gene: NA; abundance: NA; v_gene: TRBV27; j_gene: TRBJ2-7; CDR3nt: TGTGCCAGCAGTCGGCGGACAGACTCCTACGAGCAGTACTTC; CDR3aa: CASSRRTDSYEQYF
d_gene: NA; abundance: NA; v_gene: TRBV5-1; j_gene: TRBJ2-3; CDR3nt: TGCGCCAGCAGCCCCGGATTACTAGATAGCACAGATACGCAGTATTTT; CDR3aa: CASSPGLLDSTDTQYF
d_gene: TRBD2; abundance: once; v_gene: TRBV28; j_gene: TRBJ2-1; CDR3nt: TGTGCCAGCAGTTCAGCGGGAGTCGCCTACAATGAGCAGTTCTTC; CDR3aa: CASSSAGVAYNEQFF
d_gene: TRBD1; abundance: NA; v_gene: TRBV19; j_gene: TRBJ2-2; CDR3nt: TGTGCCAGTAGTATTCCACCAGGGAGACAGGGGACGAAGTCCGGGGAGCTGTTTTTT; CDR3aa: CASSIPPGRQGTKSGELFF
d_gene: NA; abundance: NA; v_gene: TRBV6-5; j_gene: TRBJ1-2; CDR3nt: TGTGCCAGCAGCCGCGGGACCAGACCCTCCTATGGCTACACCTTC; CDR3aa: CASSRGTRPSYGYTF
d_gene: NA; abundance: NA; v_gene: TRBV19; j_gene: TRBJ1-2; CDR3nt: TGTGCCAGTAGTATAAGCGGCGGCTACACCTTC; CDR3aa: CASSISGGYTF
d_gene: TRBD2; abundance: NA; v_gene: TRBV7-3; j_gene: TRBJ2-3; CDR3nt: TGTGCCAGCAGCCGAAGCGGGAGTCGAGATACGCAGTATTTT; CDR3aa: CASSRSGSRDTQYF
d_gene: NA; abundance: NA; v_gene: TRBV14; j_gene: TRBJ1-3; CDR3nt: TGTGCCAGCAGCCACCCTATGGACGGACAGGGAAACACCATATATTTT; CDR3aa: CASSHPMDGQGNTIYF
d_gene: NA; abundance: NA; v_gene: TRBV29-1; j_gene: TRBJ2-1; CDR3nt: TGCAGCGTTGATACAACTTCTGCGATTGAGCAGTTCTTC; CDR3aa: CSVDTTSAIEQFF
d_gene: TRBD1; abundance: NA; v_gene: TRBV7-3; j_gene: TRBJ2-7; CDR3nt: TGTGCCAGCAGCGCCACAGGGGACCGGGCCTCCGAGCAGTACTTC; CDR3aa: CASSATGDRASEQYF
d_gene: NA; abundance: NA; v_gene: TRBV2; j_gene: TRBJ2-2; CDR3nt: TGTGCCAGCAGTGACCGACAGAACACCGGGGAGCTGTTTTTT; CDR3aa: CASSDRQNTGELFF
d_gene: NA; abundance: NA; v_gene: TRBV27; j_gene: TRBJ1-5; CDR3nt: TGTGCCAGCAGCCCCAGTGGAAGTCAGCCCCAGCATTTT; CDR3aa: CASSPSGSQPQHF
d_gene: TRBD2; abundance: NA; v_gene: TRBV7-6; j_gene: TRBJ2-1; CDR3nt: TGTGCCAGCAGCTCCGCTAGCGGGTCTAATGAGCAGTTCTTC; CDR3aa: CASSSASGSNEQFF
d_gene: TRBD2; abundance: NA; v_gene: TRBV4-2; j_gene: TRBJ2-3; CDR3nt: TGTGCCAGCAGCCTGTCCCCCGGACTAGCGGCCACAGATACGCAGTATTTT; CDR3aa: CASSLSPGLAATDTQYF
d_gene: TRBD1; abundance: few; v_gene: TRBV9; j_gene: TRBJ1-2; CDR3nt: TGTGCCAGCAGCGTGTCAGGGGGAAGGGCTGGCTACACCTTC; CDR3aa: CASSVSGGRAGYTF
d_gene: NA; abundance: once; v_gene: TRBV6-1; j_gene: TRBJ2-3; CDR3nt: TGTGCCAGCAGCGAAATTGTAACAGATACGCAGTATTTT; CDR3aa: CASSEIVTDTQYF
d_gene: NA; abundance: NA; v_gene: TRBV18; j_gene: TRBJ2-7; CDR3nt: TGTGCCAGCTCACCAAACAGGGACAACTACGAGCAGTACTTC; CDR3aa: CASSPNRDNYEQYF
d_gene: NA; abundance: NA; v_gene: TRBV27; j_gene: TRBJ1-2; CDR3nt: TGTGCCAGCAGTACGAACTATGGCTACACCTTC; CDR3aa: CASSTNYGYTF